This T cell receptor beta chain was sequenced in a study of beta chain features in type 1 diabetes. Study overall: What patients shared with healthy donors was a similar profile of age, gender and cell yields. General study findings and limits: The naive, central memory and Treg TCRB repertoires looked more alike in patients than they did in healthy donors.

Points on this clone: The antigen is undetermined.

Trimming removed 6 bases from V and 3 bases from J, with 18 bases in between. This CDR3 comprises 15 residues. The germline V gene encodes CDR1 MNHNY and CDR2 SVGAGI (reference sequence). Every isolated RNA sample was fully reverse transcribed, so sequencing captured expressed TCRB transcripts. The method was immunoSEQ multiplex PCR; TCRdb's version includes in-frame clones alone and lacks a portion of them. Altogether 350,000 to 450,000 clones are present, less than 15% being singletons, with the ten largest covering 0.019%. The J gene is TRBJ2-7, the V gene TRBV6-6; D may be TRBD2 (6 bases). The sample consisted of naive CD4+ T cells from blood. The sequence derives from a woman in her late teens or twenties in good health. CDR3 nucleotides: TGTGCCAGCAGCCCTCAAGCGGGCCTCAGCTACGAGCAGTACTTC. The encoded protein is CASSPQAGLSYEQYF.